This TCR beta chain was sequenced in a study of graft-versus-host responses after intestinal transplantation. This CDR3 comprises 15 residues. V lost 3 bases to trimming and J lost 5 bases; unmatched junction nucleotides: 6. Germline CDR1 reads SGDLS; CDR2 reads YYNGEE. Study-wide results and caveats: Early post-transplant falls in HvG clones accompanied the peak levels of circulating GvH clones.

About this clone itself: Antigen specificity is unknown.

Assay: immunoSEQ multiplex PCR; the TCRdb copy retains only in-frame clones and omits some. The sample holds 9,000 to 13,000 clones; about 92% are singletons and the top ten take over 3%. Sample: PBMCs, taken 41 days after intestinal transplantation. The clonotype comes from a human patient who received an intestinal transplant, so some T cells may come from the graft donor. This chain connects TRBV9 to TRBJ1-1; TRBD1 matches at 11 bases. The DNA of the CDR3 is TGTGCCAGCAGCGGGACAGGGGGCGGCGGGACTGAAGCTTTCTTT. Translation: CASSGTGGGGTEAFF.